The TCR beta chain described here comes from a study of blood T cell repertoires in COVID-19. Study information: Researchers got acute and convalescent COVID-19 samples from the United States, Italy and Spain.

Assay used: immunoSEQ multiplex PCR; TCRdb lists only in-frame clones, some missing. The data contain 200,000 to 250,000 clones, more than 70% of them singletons. This CDR3 spans 13 amino acids. Germline CDR1 is LNHDA and CDR2 is SQIVND (reference sequence). The ends were cut back, 10 bases at V and 0 bases at J, with 12 bases in the middle. This chain links TRBV19 with TRBJ1-1; D is uncertain. The sequence derives from an elderly woman with acute or convalescent COVID-19. Material: peripheral blood. The CDR3 reads CATSEALNTEAFF. As DNA, the CDR3 is TGTGCCACCTCGGAGGCATTGAACACTGAAGCTTTCTTT.